Detailed here is one T cell receptor beta chain. The CDR3 does not close with the conserved phenylalanine or tryptophan, likely indicating a read error. It is unclear where the CDR3 begins or ends on the DNA, so no DNA is shown, and the CDR3 is as TCRdb lists it. This record belongs to a study of blood T cell repertoires in COVID-19. Per the germline V gene, CDR1 is LGHDT and CDR2 is YNNKEL (reference sequence). The CDR3 is 13 residues long, counting both termini. This table comes from immunoSEQ multiplex PCR, and its TCRdb copy is limited to in-frame clones, with some not included. This sample yields 160,000 or so clones, of which 75% to 90% are seen a single time; roughly 3.4% belongs to the top ten.

The chain joins TRBV3-1 (or the pseudogene TRBV3-2) to TRBJ2-7; the DNA was not compared with TRBD1, the D call given in the table. The source of this sequence is a woman aged 55-70 years who had recovered from COVID-19. The material sequenced was PBMCs or T cells enriched from blood (not recorded which). This chain's CDR3 is CASSQDPRDRDVL.